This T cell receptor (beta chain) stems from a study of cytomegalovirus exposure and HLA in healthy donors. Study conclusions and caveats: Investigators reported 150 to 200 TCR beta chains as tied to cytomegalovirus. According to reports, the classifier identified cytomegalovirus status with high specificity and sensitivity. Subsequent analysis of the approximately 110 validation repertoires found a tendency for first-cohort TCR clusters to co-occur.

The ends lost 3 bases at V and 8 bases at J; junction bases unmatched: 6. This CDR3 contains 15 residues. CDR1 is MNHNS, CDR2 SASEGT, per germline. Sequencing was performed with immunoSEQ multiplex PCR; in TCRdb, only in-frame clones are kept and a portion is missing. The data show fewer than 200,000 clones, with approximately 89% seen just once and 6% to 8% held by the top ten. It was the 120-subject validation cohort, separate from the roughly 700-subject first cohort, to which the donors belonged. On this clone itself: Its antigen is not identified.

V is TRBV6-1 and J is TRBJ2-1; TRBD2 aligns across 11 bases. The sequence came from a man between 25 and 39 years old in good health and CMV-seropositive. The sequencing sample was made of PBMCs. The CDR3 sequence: CASSDPGLAEDEQFF. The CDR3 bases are TGTGCCAGCAGTGATCCGGGACTAGCGGAAGATGAGCAGTTCTTC.